This T cell receptor beta chain stems from a study of shared clonotypes between healthy human individuals. About the research overall: For every donor, three CD4 naive, three CD4 memory, two CD8 naive and one CD8 memory plates were used.

The CDR3 totals 13 residues. Trimming shortened V by 1 base and J by 7 bases, and 8 bases separated the two germline ends. From germline, CDR1 is SNHLY and CDR2 FYNNEI. The study enrolled healthy HIV-negative adults without recent acute infections or vaccinations as donors. Sequenced by immunoSEQ multiplex PCR; TCRdb stores in-frame clones only, minus some. The table includes fewer than 130,000 clones, roughly 70% detected once. The origin of this receptor is a woman aged 25 to 39 in good health. What was sequenced was memory CD8+ T cells sorted from blood. Described subset: CD45RO+ cells pooled with CCR7-negative TemRA cells. The chain combines TRBV2 with TRBJ1-5; unclear D gene. The CDR3 is CASSEGGLQPQHF. The CDR3 nucleotides are TGTGCCAGCAGTGAAGGGGGTTTGCAGCCCCAGCATTTT.